These 17 T cell receptor beta chains were all obtained from the same sample, sequenced in a study of technical replicates of blood from several donors. The assay was immunoSEQ multiplex PCR, and TCRdb's table has in-frame clones only and misses some. The sample lists roughly 80,000 clones; 85% to 95% were seen once. Sequenced sample: T cells isolated from PBMCs. The receptors here all came from a human donor in good health.

This clone was counted a single time. The chain combines TRBV27 with TRBJ2-5, with D perhaps TRBD2 (5 bases). Germline CDR1 and CDR2: MNHEY and SMNVEV (reference sequence). This CDR3 is 15 amino acids long. The V gene lost 5 bases and the J gene lost 4 bases, with 17 bases spanning the gap. The chain's CDR3 is CASSDIGDPVETQYF. The CDR3 DNA follows: TGTGCCAGCAGTGATATCGGGGATCCGGTAGAGACCCAGTACTTC.

J is TRBJ1-1 and V is TRBV11-3; no reliable D call. Trimming took 1 base from V and 10 from J, leaving 10 bases between them. Per the germline V gene, CDR1 is SGHNT and CDR2 is YENEEA. The CDR3 extends over 12 amino acids. The CDR3, as DNA: TGTGCCAGCAGCTTAGGGGTATCAGGAGCTTTCTTT. Its protein product is CASSLGVSGAFF. The full variable domain, in which reference TRBV11-3 and TRBJ1-1 provide the parts outside the CDR3, is EAGVVQSPRYKIIEKKQPVAFWCNPISGHNTLYWYLQNLGQGPELLIRYENEEAVDDSQLPKDRFSAERLKGVDSTLKIQPAELGDSAVYLCASSLGVSGAFFGQGTRLTVV.

The gene calls are TRBV9 and TRBJ1-1, with D perhaps matching TRBD1 (5 bases). V lost 0 bases and J 6 bases, leaving 6 bases between the germline ends. The germline V gene has CDR1 SGDLS and CDR2 YYNGEE. The CDR3 loop spans 12 amino acids. In nucleotides, the CDR3 is TGTGCCAGCAGCGTAGGGGGGGCTGAAGCTTTCTTT. Amino acids: CASSVGGAEAFF.

A remark on this clone: At one of its ends the junction is not consistent with the germline gene, which may arise from a read error. This chain uses TRBV2 with TRBJ2-2; TRBD1 agrees at 9 bases. The CDR3 is made up of 15 amino acids. Germline V gives CDR1 SNHLY, CDR2 FYNNEI. As DNA, the CDR3 is TGTGCCAGCGGTGAACAGGGGGCAGACACCGGGGAGCTGTTTTTT. Its translation is CASGEQGADTGELFF.

The V gene is TRBV5-4, the J gene TRBJ1-1, with no clear D. The V and J ends lost 2 bases and 3 bases respectively, with 11 bases between them. The CDR3 contains 14 residues. Looked up from germline, CDR1 is SGHNT and CDR2 is YYREEE (reference sequence). CDR3 coding DNA: TGTGCCAGCAGCTTAAAGGTGGAGGACACTGAAGCTTTCTTT. Encoded protein: CASSLKVEDTEAFF. Complete variable domain (other parts from reference TRBV5-4 and TRBJ1-1): ETGVTQSPTHLIKTRGQQVTLRCSSQSGHNTVSWYQQALGQGPQFIFQYYREEENGRGNFPPRFSGLQFPNYSSELNVNALELDDSALYLCASSLKVEDTEAFFGQGTRLTVV.

The gene calls are TRBV11-2 and TRBJ1-2; 8 bases map to TRBD1. V shed 5 bases and J 2 bases; nucleotides not matched to a gene: 7. The CDR3 has 15 residues. Germline CDR1 SGHAT, CDR2 FQNNGV. CDR3 in DNA: TGTGCCAGCAGCAAAGACAGGGGTTCCAACTATGGCTACACCTTC. Translating it yields CASSKDRGSNYGYTF.

The chain couples TRBV6-6 to TRBJ2-7; D is uncertain. Trimming took 5 bases from V and 0 from J, leaving 17 bases between them. The CDR3 is 16 residues long. From germline, CDR1 is MNHNY and CDR2 SVGAGI (reference sequence). CDR3 residues: CASSTSTPRVSYEQYF. The DNA of the CDR3 is TGTGCCAGCAGTACCTCAACGCCCCGAGTCTCCTACGAGCAGTACTTC.

The chain joins TRBV19 to TRBJ2-7; D perhaps matches TRBD1 (6 bases). The germline V gene has CDR1 LNHDA and CDR2 SQIVND (reference sequence). Trimming took 6 bases from V and 4 from J, leaving 7 bases between them. This CDR3 is 11 amino acids long. The CDR3 loop is CASRQGYEQYF. DNA for the CDR3: TGTGCCAGTAGACAGGGATACGAGCAGTACTTC.

This rearrangement joins TRBV9 to TRBJ2-7; D call uncertain. This CDR3 has 14 residues. The germline CDR1 and CDR2 sequences are SGDLS and YYNGEE. Trimming stripped 2 bases from V and 3 bases from J, with 12 bases between. CDR3 residues: CASSVEPGLYEQYF. The CDR3 region has the DNA TGTGCCAGCAGCGTGGAACCGGGTCTCTACGAGCAGTACTTC.

This clone has ten or more counts. The rearrangement joins TRBV29-1 to TRBJ1-1; TRBD1 is a possible D gene (6 bases). The germline CDR1 and CDR2 sequences are SQVTM and ANQGSEA. V lost 7 bases, J lost 5 bases, and 14 bases lay in between. The CDR3 totals 12 residues. The CDR3 sequence is CSATGIGTEAFF. CDR3 in DNA: TGCAGCGCCACAGGGATCGGGACTGAAGCTTTCTTT.

The rearrangement joins TRBV4-1 to TRBJ2-1; possibly TRBD2 for D (5 bases). Trimming pared 0 bases from V and 7 bases from J, leaving 13 bases between. The CDR3 runs 15 residues. CDR1 and CDR2 (germline): MGHRA, YSYEKL. CDR3 sequence: CASSQDSREKNEQFF. Here the CDR3 DNA reads TGCGCCAGCAGCCAAGATTCGAGGGAGAAGAATGAGCAGTTCTTC.

The rearrangement uses TRBV7-2 and TRBJ1-4; the match to TRBD1 covers 8 bases. Unmatched junction bases numbered 3, after V lost 1 base and J lost 5 bases. Germline-derived CDR1 and CDR2 are SGHTA and FQGNSA. This CDR3 contains 15 residues. As DNA, the CDR3 is TGTGCCAGCAGCTTAGACAGGGGGGGAAATGAAAAACTGTTTTTT. Translating gives CASSLDRGGNEKLFF.

The genes are TRBV5-1 and TRBJ2-5, with a possible D match to TRBD2 (5 bases). V was cut by 0 bases and J by 5 bases, with 8 bases left in between. CDR1 is SGHRS and CDR2 is YFSETQ in the germline V gene. This CDR3 is built from 13 residues. The CDR3 is CASSLGGGETQYF. In DNA, the CDR3 is TGCGCCAGCAGCTTGGGCGGCGGGGAGACCCAGTACTTC.

The chain has TRBV9 and TRBJ2-2; 7 bases agree with TRBD1. The CDR3 has 17 amino acids. The germline V gene has CDR1 SGDLS and CDR2 YYNGEE. V was pared by 1 base and J by 2 bases, with 8 bases of the junction left unmatched. The CDR3 sequence: CASSVRHDRVNTGELFF. The CDR3 nucleotides are TGTGCCAGCAGCGTACGCCACGACAGGGTAAACACCGGGGAGCTGTTTTTT.

The rearrangement uses TRBV27 and TRBJ2-5; 10 positions agree with TRBD2. The CDR3 loop spans 16 amino acids. V was clipped by 1 base and J by 1 base; unmatched bases: 3. Germline V gene lookup returns CDR1 MNHEY and CDR2 SMNVEV (reference sequence). The CDR3 sequence: CASSLWASGSQETQYF. CDR3 coding DNA: TGTGCCAGCAGTTTATGGGCTAGCGGGAGCCAAGAGACCCAGTACTTC.

V gene TRBV11-2 combines with J gene TRBJ1-4; TRBD1 might be the D (5 bases). The germline V gene encodes CDR1 SGHAT and CDR2 FQNNGV. With 2 bases removed from V and 5 bases from J, the gap between germline ends came to 12 bases. CDR3 size: 15 residues. Here the CDR3 DNA reads TGTGCCAGCAGCTTATATCAGGGTGTAAATGAAAAACTGTTTTTT. It translates to CASSLYQGVNEKLFF. The full variable domain, with the rest looked up from reference TRBV11-2 and TRBJ1-4, is EAGVAQSPRYKIIEKRQSVAFWCNPISGHATLYWYQQILGQGPKLLIQFQNNGVVDDSQLPKDRFSAERLKGVDSTLKIQPAKLEDSAVYLCASSLYQGVNEKLFFGSGTQLSVL.

This clone was found a few times. The rearrangement links TRBV9 to TRBJ2-7, with D tentatively TRBD2 (5 bases). CDR1 SGDLS and CDR2 YYNGEE come from the germline V gene. The CDR3 runs 16 residues. V lost 0 bases, J lost 2 bases, and 15 bases lay in between. The CDR3, as DNA: TGTGCCAGCAGCGTAGCTGCTGGAGCGGATACCTACGAGCAGTACTTC. This translates into CASSVAAGADTYEQYF.